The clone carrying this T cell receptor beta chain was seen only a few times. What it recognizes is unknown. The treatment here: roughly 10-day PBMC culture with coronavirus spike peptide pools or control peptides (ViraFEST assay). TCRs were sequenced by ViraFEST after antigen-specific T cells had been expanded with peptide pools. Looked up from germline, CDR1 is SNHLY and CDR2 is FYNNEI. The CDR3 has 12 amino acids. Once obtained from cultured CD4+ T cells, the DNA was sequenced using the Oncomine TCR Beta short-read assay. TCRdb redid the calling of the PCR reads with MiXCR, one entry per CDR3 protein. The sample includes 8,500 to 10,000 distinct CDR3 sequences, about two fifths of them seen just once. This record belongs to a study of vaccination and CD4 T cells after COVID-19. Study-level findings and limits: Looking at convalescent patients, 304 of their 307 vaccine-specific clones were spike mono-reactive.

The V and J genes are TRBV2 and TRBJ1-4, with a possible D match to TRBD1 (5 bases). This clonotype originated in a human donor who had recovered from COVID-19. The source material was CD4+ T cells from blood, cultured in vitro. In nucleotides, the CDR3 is TGTGCAAAGCGAGGGGTCGAGGGAAAACTGTTTTTT. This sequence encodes CAKRGVEGKLFF.